Detailed here is one TCR beta chain. As handled by the study authors: Counts of nucleated cells, estimated from reference gene primer amplification, were obtained. Generated by immunoSEQ multiplex PCR, the TCRdb table keeps only in-frame clones and is missing some. The DNA was the basis for D and trimming; V, J and clone size are from that table. This table has some 200,000 clones, around 85% appearing once. Between the trimmed V and J ends, which lost 1 base and 3 bases, there was a span of 4 bases. This CDR3 has 12 amino acids. The V gene's germline CDR1 is SSHAT and CDR2 FNYEAQ (reference sequence). This sample was included in a study of blood T cell repertoires in COVID-19. Study information: The origin of the acute and convalescent COVID-19 samples was the United States, Italy and Spain. Sources were T cells, B-cell-depleted T cells, or PBMCs; the material itself was cDNA or gDNA.

The J gene is TRBJ2-7, the V gene TRBV7-7; D uncertain. The TCR originated in a woman older than 75 with acute or convalescent COVID-19. Sequencing was done on a sample of peripheral blood. The CDR3 protein is CASSLDLYEQYF. CDR3 DNA sequence: TGTGCCAGCAGCTTAGATCTCTACGAGCAGTACTTC.